Presented here are 6 T cell receptor beta chains from one specimen sequenced in a study of human T cells and chemical hapten exposure. TCRdb redid the calling of the RACE reads with MiXCR, one entry per CDR3 protein. The table lists about 270,000 distinct CDR3 sequences, roughly 8% of them singletons. The time point here: pre-sensitization, week 0. Treatment of the sample: therapeutic diphenylcyclopropenone sensitization with weekly scalp DPC. The sequencing here drew on whole blood, taken in connection with sensitization to the hapten diphenylcyclopropenone (DPC). Source of these receptors: a man between 18 and 29 years old with alopecia areata. Some clones in this sample may be carry-over from other donors' samples.

This clonotype was detected many times. J is TRBJ1-5 and V is TRBV7-2; possible D gene TRBD1, 6 bases. The CDR3 extends over 15 amino acids. Looked up from germline, CDR1 is SGHTA and CDR2 is FQGNSA. With 1 base removed from V and 2 bases from J, the gap between germline ends came to 9 bases. In nucleotides, the CDR3 is TGTGCCAGCAGCTTAGACCCAGGGGGCAATCAGCCCCAGCATTTT. Translated: CASSLDPGGNQPQHF.

This clonotype was detected ten times or more. The chain couples TRBV12-3 or TRBV12-4 to TRBJ1-1, with unresolved D. The V end lost 5 bases, the J end lost 2 bases, and 9 bases lay between the germline ends. This CDR3 comprises 13 residues. The CDR3 reads CASSRTDNTEAFF. CDR3 in DNA: TGTGCCAGCAGTCGGACGGATAACACTGAAGCTTTCTTT.

This clonotype was seen only a few times. The chain carries TRBV27 and TRBJ2-3; tentatively, D is TRBD1 (6 bases). Germline V gene lookup returns CDR1 MNHEY and CDR2 SMNVEV (reference sequence). V was shortened by 6 bases and J by 0 bases, with 13 bases between the two germline ends. The CDR3 contains 15 residues. The CDR3 nucleotides are TGTGCCAGCAGCCAGGACAGTTATAGCACAGATACGCAGTATTTT. Amino acids: CASSQDSYSTDTQYF.

This clonotype has a handful of counts. The CDR3 loop reads CASSHIQNTGELFF. The CDR3 bases are TGCGCCAGCAGCCACATACAGAACACCGGGGAGCTGTTTTTT. This sequence joins TRBV4-3 and TRBJ2-2; D gene uncertain. Trimming removed 3 bases at V and 1 base at J, with 6 bases between. Per germline, CDR1 LGHNA and CDR2 YSLEER. The CDR3 spans 14 residues.

This clonotype was counted ten times or more. The chain couples TRBV28 to TRBJ2-7; 8 bases agree with TRBD1. Germline V gene lookup returns CDR1 MDHEN and CDR2 SYDVKM. The CDR3 extends over 14 amino acids. V was pared by 3 bases and J by 6 bases, with 7 bases of the junction left unmatched. CDR3 coding DNA: TGTGCCAGCAGTTTTCCCTCAGGGGGCGGCGAGCAGTACTTC. Residues: CASSFPSGGGEQYF.

This clonotype showed up many times. The gene calls are TRBV3-1 and TRBJ2-3, with 9 bases fitting TRBD2. V trimming: 4 bases; J trimming: 2 bases; junction bases outside the gene matches: 4. This CDR3 is 15 amino acids long. Looked up from germline, CDR1 is LGHDT and CDR2 is YNNKEL (reference sequence). CDR3 DNA: TGTGCCAGCAGCCCGTGGACTAGCGTCACAGATACGCAGTATTTT. This encodes CASSPWTSVTDTQYF.